Following are 19 T cell receptor beta chains from one sample sequenced in a study of human T cells and chemical hapten exposure. Time point noted: patch test 3, about 24 weeks after DPC sensitization. Treatment denoted: therapeutic diphenylcyclopropenone sensitization with weekly scalp DPC. MiXCR, run by TCRdb on the RACE reads, gives a single entry per CDR3 protein. The sample contains about 82,000 distinct CDR3 sequences, 10% to 15% of which appear only once. The specimen comprised whole blood, sampled in connection with sensitization to the hapten diphenylcyclopropenone (DPC). The receptors shown here come from a woman between 50 and 59 years old with alopecia areata. Some clones in this sample may be carry-over from other donors' samples.

A few counts support this clonotype. The chain joins TRBV29-1 to TRBJ2-7; TRBD2 aligns across 8 bases. The CDR3 runs 13 residues. V lost 7 bases and J lost 10; bases outside the gene matches: 15. Germline V gives CDR1 SQVTM, CDR2 ANQGSEA. For the CDR3, the DNA is TGCAGCGGCGCTGAAAGCACTAGCGGCTTACAGTACTTC. Protein sequence: CSGAESTSGLQYF.

This clonotype was observed many times. The V gene is TRBV29-1, the J gene TRBJ2-5; 9 positions match TRBD1. Germline assignment: CDR1 SQVTM and CDR2 ANQGSEA. The CDR3 has 12 amino acids. V shed 5 bases and J 5 bases; nucleotides not matched to a gene: 3. The CDR3 bases are TGCAGCGTTTGGGGACAGGGTGAGACCCAGTACTTC. Protein product: CSVWGQGETQYF.

The sample holds a few counts of this clonotype. This sequence joins TRBV12-3 or TRBV12-4 and TRBJ2-2; 12 bases are shared with TRBD2. The V gene end was trimmed by 3 bases and the J gene end by 7 bases; junction bases not matched to a gene: 12. The CDR3 totals 18 residues. CDR3 nucleotides: TGTGCCAGCAGTTTCTTTCTAGCGGGAGGGCCTCAGCTCGGGGAGCTGTTTTTT. This encodes CASSFFLAGGPQLGELFF.

Ten or more counts support this clonotype. The rearrangement joins TRBV3-1 to TRBJ1-1; D uncertain. CDR3 length equals 12 residues. The V gene's germline CDR1 is LGHDT and CDR2 YNNKEL (reference sequence). V lost 3 bases to trimming and J lost 6 bases, with 8 bases between them. CDR3 region: CASSHAQAEAFF. The CDR3 DNA reads TGTGCCAGCAGCCACGCTCAGGCTGAAGCTTTCTTT.

This chain joins TRBV20-1 and TRBJ2-3; D ambiguous. V was clipped by 3 bases and J by 2 bases, with 24 bases between them. CDR1 DFQATT and CDR2 SNEGSKA come from the germline V gene (reference sequence). The CDR3 is 18 amino acids. CDR3 in amino acids: CSASPQFGKTLHTDTQYF. The CDR3 DNA reads as TGCAGTGCTAGCCCACAGTTTGGGAAAACACTACACACAGATACGCAGTATTTT.

A remark on this clonotype: A read error is likely, as this CDR3 ends without the conserved phenylalanine or tryptophan. This chain links TRBV14 with TRBJ1-2; tentative D call: TRBD1 (5 bases). Germline CDR1 reads SGHDN; CDR2 reads FVKESK. The V and J ends lost 0 bases and 6 bases respectively, with 8 bases between them. The CDR3 runs 13 residues. The CDR3, as DNA: TGTGCCAGCAGCCAAGATACGGGGGATGGCTACACCCTC. Translating it yields CASSQDTGDGYTL.

This clonotype was counted only a few times. This chain links TRBV4-2 with TRBJ1-1; D remains unclear. The CDR3 has 13 amino acids. Germline lookup yields CDR1 LGHNA and CDR2 YNFKEQ. Trimming took off 3 bases at V and 7 bases at J, with 12 bases between the two ends. CDR3: CASSQSDVHEAFF. The CDR3 DNA sequence: TGTGCCAGCAGCCAGTCTGATGTCCATGAAGCTTTCTTT.

This clonotype occurred a few times. The V gene is TRBV15, the J gene TRBJ2-5; 7 positions match TRBD1. The J segment lost 5 bases and the V segment lost 0 bases, leaving 6 bases of the junction unmatched. The CDR3 consists of 15 residues. CDR1 and CDR2 (germline): LNHNV, YYDKDF (reference sequence). The CDR3 is CATSRDLGQTETQYF. The CDR3 nucleotides are TGTGCCACCAGCAGAGATCTGGGACAGACGGAGACCCAGTACTTC.

In this sample, this clonotype turned up many times. The gene calls are TRBV20-1 and TRBJ2-5; D possibly corresponds to TRBD2 (6 bases). The V and J ends lost 6 bases and 9 bases respectively, with 17 bases between them. The CDR3 is 12 residues long. Germline CDR1 DFQATT, CDR2 SNEGSKA (reference sequence). CDR3 in amino acids: CSAMGDPGAQYF. The CDR3 DNA reads TGCAGTGCGATGGGGGATCCGGGAGCCCAGTACTTC.

This clonotype was seen only a few times. The chain employs TRBV6-5 and TRBJ1-6; 10 positions agree with TRBD1. The V segment lost 6 bases and the J segment 9 bases; nucleotides outside the gene matches: 2. Germline V CDR1 and CDR2: MNHEY, SVGAGI. There are 13 residues in the CDR3. CDR3 sequence reads: CASRTGGGSPLHF. CDR3 nucleotides: TGTGCCAGCAGGACAGGGGGCGGTTCACCCCTCCACTTT.

There are many counts of this clonotype. V and J are TRBV20-1 and TRBJ2-3, with D unresolved. From germline, CDR1 is DFQATT and CDR2 SNEGSKA (reference sequence). CDR3 length: 13 amino acids. The V and J ends lost 3 bases and 2 bases respectively, with 9 bases between them. CDR3 residues: CSASWANTDTQYF. In DNA form, the CDR3 reads TGCAGTGCTAGCTGGGCGAACACAGATACGCAGTATTTT.

J is TRBJ1-1 and V is TRBV6-5, with a possible D match to TRBD1 (6 bases). The CDR3 sequence is 18 residues long. The germline V and J ends were trimmed by 3 bases and 4 bases, with 24 bases remaining between them. Germline CDR1 and CDR2: MNHEY and SVGAGI. The CDR3 DNA is TGTGCCAGCAGTTATTCCTCTGGCCTTGGGGGCGGGAGCACTGAAGCTTTCTTT. This codes for CASSYSSGLGGGSTEAFF.

This clonotype was recorded a few times. The chain uses TRBV20-1 and TRBJ1-1; possibly TRBD1 for D (6 bases). V gave up 3 bases and J gave up 1 base, with 15 bases separating them. The CDR3 consists of 15 residues. Germline CDR1 and CDR2: DFQATT and SNEGSKA (reference sequence). The CDR3 DNA follows: TGCAGTGCTAGTAAGCCAGGGGCTTGGAACACTGAAGCTTTCTTT. Translation gives CSASKPGAWNTEAFF.

This clonotype appeared a few times. CDR3 bases: TGTGCCAGCAGTCTTCGGAGCGGGAGGCGCTTCTACAATGAGCAGTTCTTC. Translation: CASSLRSGRRFYNEQFF. The chain recombines TRBV12-3 or TRBV12-4 with TRBJ2-1, with TRBD2 identical over 9 bases. V was clipped by 5 bases and J by 3 bases; unmatched bases: 11. The CDR3 is 17 amino acids.

This clonotype was recorded many times. The J gene is TRBJ1-5, the V gene TRBV5-5, with 9 positions matching TRBD1. J lost 4 bases, V lost 4 bases, and 12 bases had no gene match. The germline V gene encodes CDR1 SGHKS and CDR2 YYEKEE (reference sequence). The CDR3 has 17 amino acids. The CDR3 nucleotides are TGTGCCAGCAGCCTAACTGAAACCGGGACAGGGAATCAGCCCCAGCATTTT. Encoded protein: CASSLTETGTGNQPQHF.

This clonotype was counted many times. The rearrangement links TRBV7-9 to TRBJ2-5; D may be TRBD2 (5 bases). The ends were cut back, 4 bases at V and 1 base at J, with 13 bases in the middle. The CDR3 sequence is 15 residues long. Germline V CDR1 and CDR2: SEHNR, FQNEAQ (reference sequence). CDR3 nucleotide sequence: TGTGCCAGCAGCTCGGGAAGCTTGGCCCAAGAGACCCAGTACTTC. Translating gives CASSSGSLAQETQYF.

This clonotype occurred many times. This chain uses TRBV5-6 with TRBJ1-5, with 7 bases lining up with TRBD1. Germline V CDR1 and CDR2: SGHDT, YYEEEE. J lost 9 bases, V lost 1 base, and 4 bases had no gene match. The length of the CDR3 is 13 residues. The CDR3 DNA is TGTGCCAGCAGCTTGTACAGGGGCCCGCCCCAGCATTTT. It is translated as CASSLYRGPPQHF.

This clonotype has only a few counts. This sequence joins TRBV11-2 and TRBJ2-5; 8 bases fit TRBD2. Germline values: CDR1 SGHAT, CDR2 FQNNGV. Trimming removed 8 bases from V and 2 bases from J; junction bases left unmatched: 10. The CDR3 is 15 amino acids. The CDR3 sequence is CASAHLTSGQETQYF. DNA of the CDR3: TGTGCCAGCGCCCACCTTACTAGCGGACAAGAGACCCAGTACTTC. The full variable domain, with the rest looked up from reference TRBV11-2 and TRBJ2-5, is EAGVAQSPRYKIIEKRQSVAFWCNPISGHATLYWYQQILGQGPKLLIQFQNNGVVDDSQLPKDRFSAERLKGVDSTLKIQPAKLEDSAVYLCASAHLTSGQETQYFGPGTRLLVL.

The J gene is TRBJ2-2, the V gene TRBV19, with 9 bases matching TRBD2. The germline gives CDR1 LNHDA, CDR2 SQIVND (reference sequence). This CDR3 comprises 15 residues. V was pared by 5 bases and J by 8 bases, with 9 bases of the junction left unmatched. CDR3 sequence (DNA): TGTGCCAGTAGTGTTTATAGCGGGAGCATGGGGGAGCTGTTTTTT. It encodes CASSVYSGSMGELFF.